This T cell receptor (beta chain) was observed in a study of blood T cell repertoires in COVID-19. Using immunoSEQ multiplex PCR, the repertoire was profiled, and TCRdb retains in-frame clones only, with some absent. The sample lists around 130,000 clones; less than 85% were seen once. From germline, CDR1 is LGHNT and CDR2 FRNRAP. Trimming cost V 1 base and J 5 bases, with 17 bases left between them. This CDR3 comprises 17 residues. The sequenced sample consisted of peripheral blood. The chain is built from TRBV12-5 and TRBJ2-2, with a possible D match to TRBD2 (7 bases). The receptor's source is a woman aged 55-69 years with acute or convalescent COVID-19. The CDR3 DNA reads TGTGCTAGTGGTTTGGCCACGGGGGGCAGGCGAACCGGGGAGCTGTTTTTT. Translating it yields CASGLATGGRRTGELFF.